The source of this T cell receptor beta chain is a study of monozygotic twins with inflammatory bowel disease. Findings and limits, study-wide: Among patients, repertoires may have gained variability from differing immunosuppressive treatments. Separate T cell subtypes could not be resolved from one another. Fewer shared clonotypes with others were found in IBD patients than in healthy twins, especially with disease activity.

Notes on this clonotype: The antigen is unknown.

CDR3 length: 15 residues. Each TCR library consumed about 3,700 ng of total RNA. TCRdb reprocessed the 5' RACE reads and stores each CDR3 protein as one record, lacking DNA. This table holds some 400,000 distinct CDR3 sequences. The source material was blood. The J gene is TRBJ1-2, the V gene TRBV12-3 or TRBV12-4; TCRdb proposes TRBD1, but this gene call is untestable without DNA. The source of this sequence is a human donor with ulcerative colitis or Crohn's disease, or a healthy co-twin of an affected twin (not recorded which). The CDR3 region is CASSFRQDTPYGYTF.